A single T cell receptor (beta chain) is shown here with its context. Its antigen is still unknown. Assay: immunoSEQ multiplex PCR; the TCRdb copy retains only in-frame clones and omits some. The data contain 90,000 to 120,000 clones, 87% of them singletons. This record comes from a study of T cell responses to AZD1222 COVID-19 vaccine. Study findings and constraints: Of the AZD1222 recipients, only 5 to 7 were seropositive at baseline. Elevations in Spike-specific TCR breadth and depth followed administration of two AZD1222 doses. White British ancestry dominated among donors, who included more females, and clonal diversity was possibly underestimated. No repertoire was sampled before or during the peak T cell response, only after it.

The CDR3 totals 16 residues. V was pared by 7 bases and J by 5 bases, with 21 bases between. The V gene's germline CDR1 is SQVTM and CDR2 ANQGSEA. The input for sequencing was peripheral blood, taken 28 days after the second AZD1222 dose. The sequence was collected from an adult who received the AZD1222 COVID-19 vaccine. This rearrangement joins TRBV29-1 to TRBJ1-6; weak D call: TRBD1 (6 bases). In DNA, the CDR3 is TGCAGCGCTCTAGGGGAATCGACAGGCGATAATTCACCCCTCCACTTT. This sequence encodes CSALGESTGDNSPLHF.